The 20 T cell receptor beta chains below all came from one sample that was sequenced in a study of shared clonotypes between healthy human individuals (dated by TCRdb to 2020 to 2021). The method behind the library was the immunoSEQ multiplex PCR assay. As stored in TCRdb, this immuneACCESS dataset retains in-frame rearrangements with V and J assigned. A fraction of the clones does not appear; measured against another copy, unresolved V genes explain less than half of the discrepancy, and the remainder lacks a known reason. The sample records over a million clones, 65% to 75% of which are singletons. Clones ranked in the top ten supply around 1.4% of the sample. Sequencing input: memory CD4+ T cells sorted from blood. The label giving this sample's cell subset or site can be read as: CD45RA-negative fraction. The receptors derive from a young man in good health.

Details on this clone: Additional DNA sequences in this sample encode the identical CDR3. The rearrangement uses TRBV7-2 and TRBJ2-5; the match to TRBD2 covers 13 bases. CDR3 length equals 14 residues. Germline V gene lookup returns CDR1 SGHTA and CDR2 FQGNSA. Trimming at V came to 4 bases and at J to 5 bases, leaving 1 base not matched to a gene. CDR3 coding DNA: TGTGCCAGCAGCTCGGGACTAGCGGGGGAGACCCAGTACTTC. Encoded protein: CASSSGLAGETQYF.

V gene TRBV7-6 combines with J gene TRBJ2-7; the D gene could be TRBD1 or TRBD2 (5 bases each). The CDR3 loop spans 15 amino acids. V lost 0 bases and J 3 bases, leaving 12 bases between the germline ends. Germline assignment: CDR1 SGHVS and CDR2 FNYEAQ. CDR3 amino acids: CASSLAPGPSYEQYF. CDR3 DNA sequence: TGTGCCAGCAGCTTAGCGCCGGGACCGAGCTACGAGCAGTACTTC.

The chain has TRBV10-3 and TRBJ2-5, with a possible D match to TRBD1 (6 bases). The CDR3 is made up of 16 amino acids. V shed 0 bases and J shed 5 bases, with 16 bases lying between them. Germline assignment: CDR1 ENHRY and CDR2 SYGVKD. The CDR3, as DNA: TGTGCCATCAGTGAGTCGTTAGGGGGAGTTGAGGAGACCCAGTACTTC. Protein product: CAISESLGGVEETQYF.

This clone appeared a few times. The rearrangement uses TRBV5-6 and TRBJ1-4; a possible D gene is TRBD1 (5 bases). This CDR3 spans 13 amino acids. Germline assignment: CDR1 SGHDT and CDR2 YYEEEE. Trimming left V 4 bases short and J 7 bases short, with 11 bases between. CDR3 residues: CASSQGYREKLFF. The CDR3 DNA sequence: TGTGCCAGCAGCCAGGGTTACCGTGAAAAACTGTTTTTT.

The V gene is TRBV6-1, the J gene TRBJ2-5; D remains unclear. V lost 3 bases, J lost 5 bases, and 13 bases lay in between. This CDR3 comprises 14 residues. In germline, CDR1 is MNHNS, CDR2 SASEGT. DNA for the CDR3: TGTGCCAGCAGTGATTCAATGGCCCCGGAGACCCAGTACTTC. It specifies CASSDSMAPETQYF.

V usage is TRBV6-6 and J usage is TRBJ2-7; D is possibly TRBD1 or TRBD2 (5 bases each). V shed 4 bases and J shed 0 bases, with 10 bases lying between them. The CDR3 sequence is 14 residues long. CDR1 is MNHNY and CDR2 is SVGAGI in the germline V gene (reference sequence). The CDR3 nucleotides are TGTGCCAGCAGTTCGGGACCAAGCTCCTACGAGCAGTACTTC. Protein: CASSSGPSSYEQYF.

This clone has only one observation. The CDR3 coding sequence is TGTGCCATCAGTGAGCGACGAGACTCGGAGACCCAGTACTTC. Its translation is CAISERRDSETQYF. The chain couples TRBV10-3 to TRBJ2-5; D is ambiguous. The germline V and J ends were trimmed by 2 bases and 5 bases, with 12 bases remaining between them. This CDR3 contains 14 residues. CDR1 ENHRY and CDR2 SYGVKD come from the germline V gene.

This clone was found once. This chain joins TRBV5-1 and TRBJ2-1; possible D gene TRBD2, 5 bases. Germline V gene lookup returns CDR1 SGHRS and CDR2 YFSETQ. The CDR3 is 14 residues long. The V end was cut by 2 bases, the J end by 8 bases, with 14 bases between. DNA of the CDR3: TGCGCCAGCAGCTTAGGGAGCCCAAAAGATGAGCAGTTCTTC. Protein sequence: CASSLGSPKDEQFF. Filled out from reference TRBV5-1 and TRBJ2-1, the complete variable domain reads KAGVTQTPRYLIKTRGQQVTLSCSPISGHRSVSWYQQTPGQGLQFLFEYFSETQRNKGNFPGRFSGRQFSNSRSEMNVSTLELGDSALYLCASSLGSPKDEQFFGPGTRLTVL.

This clone occurred a few times. V usage is TRBV27 and J usage is TRBJ1-1; D is undetermined. Trimming stripped 5 bases from V and 7 bases from J, with 11 bases between. The CDR3 runs to 12 residues. Germline loops: CDR1 MNHEY, CDR2 SMNVEV (reference sequence). In DNA form, the CDR3 reads TGTGCCAGCAGTGCGTTGCCGGGTGAAGCTTTCTTT. It encodes CASSALPGEAFF.

This clone occurred a few times. Within the sample, other DNA sequences also encode this same CDR3. This rearrangement joins TRBV7-9 to TRBJ1-1; maybe TRBD1 (5 bases). The CDR3 is 14 residues long. Deletions cut 1 base from V and 0 bases from J, with 6 bases between. Germline CDR1 SEHNR, CDR2 FQNEAQ (reference sequence). The chain's CDR3 is CASSLGQLNTEAFF. The CDR3, as DNA: TGTGCCAGCAGCTTAGGACAGCTGAACACTGAAGCTTTCTTT.

This chain connects TRBV19 to TRBJ2-7; 7 bases agree with TRBD1. The ends lost 4 bases at V and 5 bases at J; junction bases unmatched: 5. The CDR3 spans 13 residues. Germline values: CDR1 LNHDA, CDR2 SQIVND (reference sequence). This chain's CDR3 is CASSTTGMDEQYF. The CDR3, as DNA: TGTGCCAGTAGTACGACAGGGATGGACGAGCAGTACTTC.

The chain recombines TRBV11-2 with TRBJ1-6; D is possibly TRBD1 (5 bases). Germline loops: CDR1 SGHAT, CDR2 FQNNGV. The CDR3 extends over 15 amino acids. The germline V and J ends were trimmed by 3 bases and 7 bases, with 13 bases remaining between them. The CDR3 sequence: CASSFTRDPNSPLHF. DNA for the CDR3: TGTGCCAGCAGCTTTACTCGGGACCCGAATTCACCCCTCCACTTT.

The chain joins TRBV7-9 to TRBJ1-3, with D possibly being TRBD1 (6 bases). Trimming pared 5 bases from V and 4 bases from J, leaving 15 bases between. Germline V gives CDR1 SEHNR, CDR2 FQNEAQ (reference sequence). The CDR3 runs 15 residues. This CDR3 is CASSRTDPVGNTIYF. In DNA form, the CDR3 reads TGTGCCAGCAGCCGGACAGACCCGGTAGGAAACACCATATATTTT.

This clone was detected a few times. The rearrangement joins TRBV4-1 to TRBJ1-1, with D hard to call. CDR3 size: 15 residues. Between the trimmed V and J ends, which lost 2 bases and 0 bases, there was a span of 10 bases. Germline lookup yields CDR1 MGHRA and CDR2 YSYEKL. The CDR3 nucleotides read TGCGCCAGCAGCCAACCCGGTGCAGTGAACACTGAAGCTTTCTTT. Amino acids: CASSQPGAVNTEAFF.

The chain has TRBV6-6 and TRBJ2-7; a possible D gene is TRBD1 (6 bases). V dropped 6 bases and J dropped 5 bases, with 14 bases sitting between them. Germline assignment: CDR1 MNHNY and CDR2 SVGAGI (reference sequence). The CDR3 has 13 amino acids. The CDR3, as DNA: TGTGCCAGCAGAAGGGCCCAGGGGCACGAGCAGTACTTC. Its translation: CASRRAQGHEQYF.

This clone was detected only a few times. This chain connects TRBV11-2 to TRBJ2-7; TRBD2 agrees at 7 bases. The trim removed 0 bases at V and 7 bases at J, leaving 9 bases unmatched. The germline gives CDR1 SGHAT, CDR2 FQNNGV. The CDR3 is made up of 15 amino acids. CDR3 sequence reads: CASSLDMRLAGEQYF. As DNA, the CDR3 is TGTGCCAGCAGCTTAGATATGAGACTAGCTGGAGAGCAGTACTTC.

V gene TRBV19 combines with J gene TRBJ1-2, with no clear D. This CDR3 comprises 14 residues. CDR1 and CDR2 (germline): LNHDA, SQIVND (reference sequence). V was shortened by 3 bases and J by 4 bases, with 12 bases between the two germline ends. CDR3 protein: CASSIQALPYGYTF. Here the CDR3 DNA reads TGTGCCAGTAGTATTCAGGCACTGCCCTATGGCTACACCTTC.

The rearrangement joins TRBV6-6 to TRBJ2-1; 7 positions agree with TRBD2. The V gene's germline CDR1 is MNHNY and CDR2 SVGAGI (reference sequence). The CDR3 has 13 amino acids. The ends lost 2 bases at V and 6 bases at J; junction bases unmatched: 1. DNA of the CDR3: TGTGCCAGCAGTTACCGGACTAGCAATGAGCAGTTCTTC. Translation gives CASSYRTSNEQFF.

V gene TRBV6-6 combines with J gene TRBJ1-4, with D uncertain. Trimming took 2 bases from V and 5 from J, leaving 9 bases between them. Per the germline V gene, CDR1 is MNHNY and CDR2 is SVGAGI (reference sequence). The CDR3 contains 14 residues. This CDR3 reads CASSYPRMNEKLFF. The DNA of the CDR3 is TGTGCCAGCAGTTACCCCAGGATGAATGAAAAACTGTTTTTT.

V usage is TRBV5-1 and J usage is TRBJ2-2, with 7 bases identical to TRBD1. This CDR3 region has 16 residues. Germline trimming cut 1 base from V and 0 bases from J; bases unmatched to any gene: 3. In germline, CDR1 is SGHRS, CDR2 YFSETQ. The CDR3 region is CASSLPQGPNTGELFF. CDR3 in DNA: TGCGCCAGCAGCTTGCCACAGGGGCCGAACACCGGGGAGCTGTTTTTT.